The 7 T cell receptor beta chains in this list originate from one sample, sequenced in a study of blood T cell repertoires in COVID-19. Sequencing used immunoSEQ multiplex PCR; TCRdb keeps in-frame clones, though not all of them. Of tens of thousands of clones detected, roughly two thirds appear once; the ten largest clones hold roughly 9.6%. The sample consisted of peripheral blood. These receptors were taken from a woman aged 70 to 79 with acute or convalescent COVID-19.

The chain uses TRBV7-2 and TRBJ2-7; D is perhaps TRBD1 (5 bases). The V end lost 2 bases, the J end lost 6 bases, and 11 bases lay between the germline ends. This CDR3 region has 13 residues. Germline assignment: CDR1 SGHTA and CDR2 FQGNSA. The CDR3 here is CASSLPQGREQYF. In DNA form, the CDR3 reads TGTGCCAGCAGCTTACCCCAGGGCCGCGAGCAGTACTTC.

The genes are TRBV5-1 and TRBJ1-6, with D perhaps TRBD1 (6 bases). Germline loops: CDR1 SGHRS, CDR2 YFSETQ. The CDR3 totals 15 residues. With 6 bases removed from V and 1 base from J, the gap between germline ends came to 11 bases. CDR3 DNA: TGCGCCAGCACACAGCAGGGGTCCTATAATTCACCCCTCCACTTT. Its protein is CASTQQGSYNSPLHF.

The chain combines TRBV19 with TRBJ1-5, with D possibly TRBD1 on 6 matching bases. This CDR3 is built from 15 residues. V lost 5 bases and J lost 7, with 18 bases in between. CDR1 is LNHDA, CDR2 SQIVND, per germline (reference sequence). Written as DNA, the CDR3 is TGTGCCAGTAGTCCCCCCACAGGGACGGGGCAGCCCCAGCATTTT. Residues: CASSPPTGTGQPQHF.

The genes are TRBV9 and TRBJ2-5; 13 bases agree with TRBD2. The V and J ends lost 0 bases and 4 bases, in that order; junction bases with no gene match: 0. Germline V CDR1 and CDR2: SGDLS, YYNGEE. There are 15 residues in the CDR3. CDR3 bases: TGTGCCAGCAGCGTAGGACTAGCGGGAGGAGAGACCCAGTACTTC. Encoded protein: CASSVGLAGGETQYF.

This chain connects TRBV10-3 to TRBJ1-1, with D possibly TRBD1 on 5 matching bases. This CDR3 contains 16 residues. Germline-derived CDR1 and CDR2 are ENHRY and SYGVKD. Between the trimmed V and J ends, which lost 11 bases and 3 bases, there was a span of 25 bases. The CDR3 spells CASRRQDGLGDTEAFF. As DNA, the CDR3 is TGTGCCTCCCGGCGGCAGGACGGATTAGGGGACACTGAAGCTTTCTTT.

This clone has a handful of counts. The chain links TRBV24-1 to TRBJ2-1; 13 bases line up with TRBD2. J was trimmed by 7 bases and V by 5 bases; bases with no gene match: 4. The CDR3 consists of 15 residues. The V gene's germline CDR1 is KGHDR and CDR2 SFDVKD. The CDR3 protein is CATSGLAGGKNEQFF. The CDR3 coding sequence is TGTGCCACCAGTGGACTAGCGGGAGGTAAGAATGAGCAGTTCTTC.

This sequence joins TRBV19 and TRBJ1-2, with 9 bases matching TRBD1. CDR1 is LNHDA and CDR2 is SQIVND in the germline V gene (reference sequence). CDR3 length: 15 residues. After removal of 3 bases from V and 5 bases from J, the junction contained 7 bases not matched to a gene. The DNA for the CDR3 is TGTGCCAGTAGTATTCCGGGACAGGGATTATATGGCTACACCTTC. Protein product: CASSIPGQGLYGYTF.